A single T cell receptor (beta chain) is shown here with its context. CDR3 length: 16 amino acids. With V trimmed by 3 bases and J by 1 base, 2 bases remained unmatched. Germline V gives CDR1 SGHTA, CDR2 FQGTGA. This specimen comes from a study of T cells after posttransplantation cyclophosphamide. Peripheral blood was collected from the related graft donor on the marrow donation day. Here immunoSEQ multiplex PCR was the method, and the copy in TCRdb shows in-frame clones only, minus some. The sample lists about 11,000 clones, approximately 95% occurring once. The sample was naive CD8+ T cells sorted from PBMCs. The source of this sequence is a man aged 25-45 years in good health and a related stem cell transplant donor. The V call is TRBV7-3, the J call TRBJ2-2, with 10 bases identical to TRBD2. CDR3 protein: CASSFSGGENTGELFF. The CDR3 DNA reads TGTGCCAGCAGCTTCAGCGGGGGGGAGAACACCGGGGAGCTGTTTTTT.